Below, 9 T cell receptor beta chains from the same sample are listed, as sequenced in a study of T cell responses to AZD1222 COVID-19 vaccine. Profiled with immunoSEQ multiplex PCR; TCRdb holds only in-frame clones, not every one. The sample has about 140,000 clones; approximately 85% are singletons. The sequenced sample was peripheral blood, obtained on day 0 of AZD1222 vaccination. The receptors were gathered from an adult in good health.

V gene TRBV19 combines with J gene TRBJ1-5; no definite D call. CDR3 length: 19 amino acids. The V end lost 1 base, the J end lost 2 bases, and 21 bases lay between the germline ends. Germline V lookup: CDR1 LNHDA, CDR2 SQIVND (reference sequence). This chain's CDR3 is CASSIARGRKQKGNQPQHF. CDR3 nucleotides: TGTGCCAGTAGTATAGCCCGCGGCAGAAAACAAAAGGGCAATCAGCCCCAGCATTTT.

V usage is TRBV7-8 and J usage is TRBJ1-5, with a tentative D call TRBD1 (5 bases). V was cut by 6 bases and J by 0 bases, with 18 bases left in between. CDR1 and CDR2 (germline): SGHVS, FQNEAQ. CDR3 length: 17 residues. CDR3 bases: TGTGCCAGCAGAGTCTCGGGGGGAGTTTATAGCAATCAGCCCCAGCATTTT. This encodes CASRVSGGVYSNQPQHF.

The CDR3 loop is CASSLLSKLTEAFF. The CDR3 coding sequence is TGTGCCAGCAGTTTATTAAGTAAGCTAACTGAAGCTTTCTTT. The chain joins TRBV27 to TRBJ1-1; no firm D call. V was clipped by 1 base and J by 5 bases, with 11 bases between them. The CDR3 sequence is 14 residues long. The germline V gene encodes CDR1 MNHEY and CDR2 SMNVEV (reference sequence).

The chain couples TRBV18 to TRBJ1-2; TRBD1 is a possible D gene (5 bases). V was shortened by 3 bases and J by 3 bases, with 8 bases between the two germline ends. This CDR3 region has 13 residues. Germline V gene data show CDR1 as KGHSH and CDR2 as LQKENI. This CDR3 reads CASSPSQDYGYTF. The CDR3 coding sequence is TGTGCCAGCTCACCGTCACAGGACTATGGCTACACCTTC.

The genes are TRBV15 and TRBJ2-5, with D perhaps assigned TRBD1 or TRBD2 (6 bases each). Trimming stripped 3 bases from V and 1 base from J, with 15 bases between. Germline V lookup: CDR1 LNHNV, CDR2 YYDKDF (reference sequence). This CDR3 contains 16 residues. This CDR3 is CATSSRTGARQETQYF. CDR3 DNA: TGTGCCACCAGCAGTCGGACGGGGGCCCGCCAAGAGACCCAGTACTTC.

V and J are TRBV27 and TRBJ2-1, with D tentatively TRBD1 (5 bases). Deletions cut 8 bases from V and 3 bases from J, with 11 bases between. The CDR3 loop spans 13 amino acids. From germline, CDR1 is MNHEY and CDR2 SMNVEV (reference sequence). CDR3 protein: CASGRTIYNEQFF. CDR3 in DNA: TGTGCCAGCGGAAGGACAATCTACAATGAGCAGTTCTTC.

The genes are TRBV19 and TRBJ2-7, with D hard to call. CDR1 is LNHDA and CDR2 is SQIVND in the germline V gene (reference sequence). Trimming took 1 base from V and 5 from J, leaving 6 bases between them. The CDR3 consists of 12 residues. The CDR3 protein is CASSIVGDEQYF. DNA of the CDR3: TGTGCCAGTAGTATAGTTGGAGACGAGCAGTACTTC.

The chain carries TRBV10-1 and TRBJ1-1; D unclear. Germline V gene data show CDR1 as WNHNN and CDR2 as SYGVQD (reference sequence). This CDR3 region has 12 residues. V dropped 7 bases and J dropped 1 base, with 7 bases sitting between them. CDR3 amino acids: CASKGGNTEAFF. CDR3 DNA sequence: TGCGCCAGCAAAGGAGGGAACACTGAAGCTTTCTTT.

This chain uses TRBV5-1 with TRBJ1-2; D gene ambiguous. Trimming removed 0 bases from V and 4 bases from J, with 16 bases in between. CDR3 length: 16 residues. Germline V gene lookup returns CDR1 SGHRS and CDR2 YFSETQ. The CDR3 DNA is TGCGCCAGCAGCTTGGATGGTTTGGGAGAGAGCTATGGCTACACCTTC. Protein sequence: CASSLDGLGESYGYTF.